This is a list of T cell receptor beta chains from one sample in a study of immune evolution from preneoplasia to lung adenocarcinoma. Libraries were prepared by immunoSEQ multiplex PCR; TCRdb keeps only in-frame clonotypes and omits some of them. This sample has roughly 5,000 clones, with over 70% found just once. Sequencing was performed on FFPE lung adenocarcinoma in situ tissue. These receptors all stem from a person aged 60-79 years with lung adenocarcinoma. Each CDR3 is given with its conserved first and last residue. Each record gives: J gene, D gene, clone size, V gene, CDR3 DNA, CDR3 protein. A D gene is named only where the DNA matches it firmly. Expanded clones are given a class, and other clones once, few, many or no size at all.

>TRBJ2-7|NA|NA|TRBV14
TGTGCCAGCAGCCAAGATCAAGTCAGGGCCGGCGAGCAGTACTTC
CASSQDQVRAGEQYF
>TRBJ2-7|NA|NA|TRBV19
TGTGCCAGTAGTATAGCGTCAGGATACTACGAGCAGTACTTC
CASSIASGYYEQYF
>TRBJ2-7|NA|NA|TRBV10-3
TGTGCCATCAGTGGGGCGTCGGGAGAGAGGGCCTACGAGCAGTACTTC
CAISGASGERAYEQYF
>TRBJ1-3|NA|NA|TRBV6-1
TGTGCCAGCATTGTAGGGTTCTCTGGAAACACCATATATTTT
CASIVGFSGNTIYF
>TRBJ2-5|NA|medium-sized|TRBV19
TGTGCCAGTACTGCCTCCCGGGGGGAGACCCAGTACTTC
CASTASRGETQYF
>TRBJ2-2|TRBD2|NA|TRBV29-1
TGCAGCGTTGCCGGGACTAGCGGGGGGGTTGAGCTGTTTTTT
CSVAGTSGGVELFF
>TRBJ1-1|NA|NA|TRBV28
TGTGCCAGCAGTGGTGGGGACGCTAGGGGCACTGAAGCTTTCTTT
CASSGGDARGTEAFF
>TRBJ1-1|NA|medium-sized|TRBV9
TGTGCCAGCAGCCTCCCAGGGAGCACTGAAGCTTTCTTT
CASSLPGSTEAFF
>TRBJ2-7|TRBD2|NA|TRBV7-2
TGTGCCAGCAGCTTAGTCGCTCCGGGTCCGGCGGGGGGGCCCCACGAGCAGTACTTC
CASSLVAPGPAGGPHEQYF
>TRBJ1-2|NA|NA|TRBV30
TGTGCCTGGAGTGTTGGGGACCTAGGCTATGGCTACACCTTC
CAWSVGDLGYGYTF
>TRBJ2-3|NA|large|TRBV18
TGTGCCAGCTCACCGGACACCCCCGATACGCAGTATTTT
CASSPDTPDTQYF
>TRBJ2-7|NA|NA|TRBV6-6
TGTGCCAGCAGACTCGAGGGGACCTACGAGCAGTACTTC
CASRLEGTYEQYF
>TRBJ1-1|TRBD1|NA|TRBV7-8
TGTGCCTCCCGGACAGGGGAGAAGAACACTGAAGCTTTCTTT
CASRTGEKNTEAFF
>TRBJ2-1|TRBD2|few|TRBV4-1
TGCGCCAGCAGCCAGGCGACTAGCGGGGGGGCCTTCAATGAGCAGTTCTTC
CASSQATSGGAFNEQFF
>TRBJ1-1|NA|NA|TRBV9
TGTGCCAGCAGCGTCACGACTGCGAACACTGAAGCTTTCTTT
CASSVTTANTEAFF
>TRBJ2-1|NA|NA|TRBV27
TGTGCCAGCAAAAGGGGGGCGGGAAAGTATGAGCAGTTCTTC
CASKRGAGKYEQFF
>TRBJ2-6|NA|NA|TRBV11-1
TGTGCCAGCAGCTTAGCGTTCGGAAGAGCAGGGTCTGGGGCCAACGTCCTGACTTTC
CASSLAFGRAGSGANVLTF
>TRBJ1-2|NA|NA|TRBV19
TGTGCCAGTAATAGGGGGGAGTATGGCTACACCTTC
CASNRGEYGYTF
>TRBJ2-5|NA|NA|TRBV7-8
TGTGCCAGCAGCTTAGACCCAGGGATTGGGGAAGAGACCCAGTACTTC
CASSLDPGIGEETQYF
>TRBJ2-1|NA|NA|TRBV7-3
TGTGCCAGCAGCTTATCTCCACAGAACTACAATGAGCAGTTCTTC
CASSLSPQNYNEQFF
>TRBJ2-7|NA|NA|TRBV5-4
TGTGCCAGCAGCTCCGCCTCGAGGGGCGCGTACGAGCAGTACTTC
CASSSASRGAYEQYF
>TRBJ1-5|TRBD1|NA|TRBV30
TGTGCCTGGAGTACAGGGGGCAATCAGCCCCAGCATTTT
CAWSTGGNQPQHF
>TRBJ2-1|NA|NA|TRBV7-2
TGTGCCAGCAGCTTAAGGTATCTGGATTATGAGCAGTTCTTC
CASSLRYLDYEQFF
>TRBJ2-7|NA|NA|TRBV7-8
TGTGCCAGCAGCTTCAGACTGGCGGGGCCCTACGAGCAGTACTTC
CASSFRLAGPYEQYF
>TRBJ1-2|TRBD1|NA|TRBV30
TGTGCCTGGAGAGGGGGCTTTGGGACACGGGAGGGCTACACCTTC
CAWRGGFGTREGYTF
>TRBJ2-7|NA|NA|TRBV28
TGTGCCAGCAGTTCAAGCTCCTACGAGCAGTACTTC
CASSSSSYEQYF
>TRBJ1-5|TRBD1|NA|TRBV10-3
TGTGCCATCAGTGAGTCGGGACAGGCCAATCAGCCCCAGCATTTT
CAISESGQANQPQHF
>TRBJ2-5|NA|few|TRBV11-2
TGTGCCAGCAGCTTAACTGGGGAGACCCAGTACTTC
CASSLTGETQYF
>TRBJ1-1|NA|NA|TRBV6-1
TGTGCCAGCATTCGGGTCCCGAGGACTGAAGCTTTCTTT
CASIRVPRTEAFF
>TRBJ2-7|NA|NA|TRBV19
TGTGCCAGTAGTAGAGGACTACTATACGAGCAGTACTTC
CASSRGLLYEQYF
>TRBJ1-1|TRBD1|NA|TRBV9
TGTGCCAGCAGAGCCGGGACAGGGTTGAACACTGAAGCTTTCTTT
CASRAGTGLNTEAFF
>TRBJ1-3|NA|NA|TRBV7-2
TGTGCCAGCAGCTTAGTTCCGAGCTCTGGAAACACCATATATTTT
CASSLVPSSGNTIYF
>TRBJ2-1|NA|few|TRBV2
TGTGCCAGCAGTGTCGGGGCGCTGAATGAGCAGTTCTTC
CASSVGALNEQFF
>TRBJ1-1|TRBD1|NA|TRBV7-9
TGTGCCAGCAGCTCCCACCGGGACAGCGCGCAAGCTTTCTTT
CASSSHRDSAQAFF
>TRBJ2-7|TRBD2|NA|TRBV11-2
TGCGCAAGCGGGGGGGACCACTACGAGCAGTACTTC
CASGGDHYEQYF
>TRBJ1-5|NA|NA|TRBV5-8
TGTGCCAGCACACCCATGGAGCAGTTTTATAGCAATCAGCCCCAGCATTTT
CASTPMEQFYSNQPQHF
>TRBJ1-1|NA|few|TRBV19
TGTGCCAGTAGTATGGGGGGGGGACAATCAGATGAAGCTTTCTTT
CASSMGGGQSDEAFF
>TRBJ1-1|NA|once|TRBV28
TGTGCCAGCAGTTTAATGCCCGGAATGCGCACTGAAGCTTTCTTT
CASSLMPGMRTEAFF
>TRBJ2-1|NA|once|TRBV30
TGTGCCTGGAGCGAGCAGGCCTACAATGAGCAGTTCTTC
CAWSEQAYNEQFF
>TRBJ1-1|TRBD1|NA|TRBV19
TGTGCCAGCCTGGCCAGAGGGACAGTTGAAGCTTTCTTT
CASLARGTVEAFF
>TRBJ2-5|NA|NA|TRBV9
TGTGCCAGCAGCGGCGGGGAGCACCAGTACCAAGAGACCCAGTACTTC
CASSGGEHQYQETQYF
>TRBJ2-7|NA|NA|TRBV7-6
TGTGCCAGCAGCCGCGCGGCGAACTACGAGCAGTACTTC
CASSRAANYEQYF
>TRBJ1-1|NA|NA|TRBV19
TGTGCCAGTAACCCCCAACCGTACACTGAAGCTTTCTTT
CASNPQPYTEAFF
>TRBJ1-1|NA|NA|TRBV18
TGTGCCAGCTCACCACCGCAGGGAGGGACCACTGAAGCTTTCTTT
CASSPPQGGTTEAFF
>TRBJ2-6|TRBD2|NA|TRBV2
TGTGCCAGCAGTGTGACTAGCGGGGTGCCCCCGGCCAACGTCCTGACTTTC
CASSVTSGVPPANVLTF
>TRBJ2-7|NA|NA|TRBV5-1
TGCGCCAGCAGCTCACAAGACTACGAGCAGTACTTC
CASSSQDYEQYF
>TRBJ2-5|TRBD1|NA|TRBV4-2
TGTGCCAGCAGCCAAGGGACAGGGGGGAGAGAGACCCAGTACTTC
CASSQGTGGRETQYF
>TRBJ1-2|NA|NA|TRBV5-1
TGCGCCAGCAGCTTGGTAGCCAGGGCTGAGGAAGGCTACACCTTC
CASSLVARAEEGYTF
>TRBJ2-5|TRBD2|NA|TRBV7-3
TGTGCCAGCAGCAGCGCCGGGACTAGCGGGAGAACCCAGTACTTC
CASSSAGTSGRTQYF
>TRBJ2-3|TRBD1|once|TRBV2
TGTGCCAGTGGGCAGGGACAGGGAAGGAGCACAGATACGCAGTATTTT
CASGQGQGRSTDTQYF
>TRBJ2-7|NA|NA|TRBV5-1
TGCGCCAGACCCGGGGACGGGCCCTACGAGCAGTACTTC
CARPGDGPYEQYF
>TRBJ1-3|NA|few|TRBV6-5
TGTGCCAGCAGTTACTCGAGGCAGAATTTGTGGCACACCATATATTTT
CASSYSRQNLWHTIYF
>TRBJ2-1|NA|NA|TRBV7-2
TGTGCCAGCAGCTTAGTCGGGGGATCGGCCTACAATGAGCAGTTCTTC
CASSLVGGSAYNEQFF
>TRBJ2-2|TRBD1|NA|TRBV7-9
TGTGCCAGCAGCAAGTTTTCAGGGGGCGGCGGGGAGCTGTTTTTT
CASSKFSGGGGELFF